The 24 T cell receptor beta chains reported below all come from one sample, sequenced in a study of cytomegalovirus exposure and HLA in healthy donors. PCR was performed using 60 Vbeta and 13 Jbeta primers. Profiling relied on immunoSEQ multiplex PCR, and the TCRdb table lists in-frame clones only, not all of them. The sample includes about 140,000 clones, around 63% of them seen just once. The sample was PBMCs. Receptor source: a human donor in good health.

The chain carries TRBV6-1 and TRBJ2-6; D remains ambiguous. Trimming removed 2 bases at V and 0 bases at J, with 8 bases between. CDR3 length: 16 residues. From germline, CDR1 is MNHNS and CDR2 SASEGT. Here the CDR3 DNA reads TGTGCCAGCAGTGAACGGGTCAGCTCTGGGGCCAACGTCCTGACTTTC. Residues: CASSERVSSGANVLTF.

The chain combines TRBV14 with TRBJ2-3; D remains unclear. This CDR3 contains 15 residues. The ends were cut back, 0 bases at V and 3 bases at J, with 10 bases in the middle. Germline V gene sequence: CDR1 SGHDN, CDR2 FVKESK. The CDR3 DNA reads TGTGCCAGCAGCCAAGATCGGGTCCCTACAGATACGCAGTATTTT. Its protein is CASSQDRVPTDTQYF.

In its sample, this clone was seen once. The rearrangement links TRBV5-6 to TRBJ1-2, with D possibly TRBD1 on 5 matching bases. The CDR3 covers 14 residues. V lost 1 base, J lost 6 bases, and 13 bases lay in between. The V gene's germline CDR1 is SGHDT and CDR2 YYEEEE. Here the CDR3 DNA reads TGTGCCAGCAGCTTGTCGGCGGGGGTGGATGGCTACACCTTC. Protein sequence: CASSLSAGVDGYTF.

The chain couples TRBV6-6 to TRBJ2-7, with D possibly matching TRBD2 (6 bases). The CDR3 sequence is 16 residues long. Deletions cut 4 bases from V and 4 bases from J, with 20 bases between. Germline V gene sequence: CDR1 MNHNY, CDR2 SVGAGI (reference sequence). The CDR3 DNA is TGTGCCAGCAGTTGGGCCGCGGGGCGGGATCGGTACGAGCAGTACTTC. The encoded protein is CASSWAAGRDRYEQYF.

The V and J genes are TRBV6-5 and TRBJ2-3; 11 bases fit TRBD2. In germline, CDR1 is MNHEY, CDR2 SVGAGI. Unmatched junction bases numbered 0, after V lost 6 bases and J lost 1 base. The CDR3 consists of 14 residues. CDR3 coding DNA: TGTGCCAGCAGACTAGCGGGAGGCACAGATACGCAGTATTTT. Protein product: CASRLAGGTDTQYF.

This clone has a handful of counts. The chain links TRBV9 to TRBJ1-4; D call uncertain. V shed 0 bases and J shed 2 bases, with 5 bases lying between them. The CDR3 covers 14 residues. The germline V gene has CDR1 SGDLS and CDR2 YYNGEE. The CDR3 reads CASSVGQTNEKLFF. CDR3 DNA: TGTGCCAGCAGCGTAGGGCAGACTAATGAAAAACTGTTTTTT. Full variable domain (missing parts from reference TRBV9 and TRBJ1-4): DSGVTQTPKHLITATGQRVTLRCSPRSGDLSVYWYQQSLDQGLQFLIQYYNGEERAKGNILERFSAQQFPDLHSELNLSSLELGDSALYFCASSVGQTNEKLFFGSGTQLSVL.

The gene calls are TRBV6-5 and TRBJ2-2; 9 nucleotides line up with TRBD1. V gave up 4 bases and J gave up 4 bases; unmatched junction bases: 4. The CDR3 is 15 residues long. CDR1 and CDR2 (germline): MNHEY, SVGAGI. CDR3 sequence: CASSWDRVGTGELFF. The CDR3, as DNA: TGTGCCAGCAGTTGGGACAGGGTAGGCACCGGGGAGCTGTTTTTT.

DNA for the CDR3: TGCAGTGCTCCGACAGGGTACGAGCAGTACTTC. Amino acids: CSAPTGYEQYF. The chain has TRBV20-1 and TRBJ2-7, with 7 bases matching TRBD1. The germline CDR1 and CDR2 sequences are DFQATT and SNEGSKA (reference sequence). Losses at the gene ends were 5 bases for V and 4 bases for J; bases not matched to a gene: 2. The CDR3 loop spans 11 amino acids.

This clone has only a few counts. The chain links TRBV25-1 to TRBJ2-7, with TRBD1 matching 8 bases. From germline, CDR1 is MGHDK and CDR2 SYGVNS. V gave up 3 bases and J gave up 0 bases; unmatched junction bases: 4. CDR3 size: 15 residues. The CDR3 reads CASSDPGQASYEQYF. CDR3 nucleotide sequence: TGTGCCAGCAGTGATCCGGGACAGGCCTCCTACGAGCAGTACTTC.

The chain combines TRBV19 with TRBJ1-5, with unresolved D. V lost 5 bases and J 4 bases, leaving 12 bases between the germline ends. The CDR3 length is 14 residues. CDR1 is LNHDA, CDR2 SQIVND, per germline (reference sequence). The CDR3 loop reads CASSPHNKNQPQHF. In DNA, the CDR3 is TGTGCCAGTAGTCCCCACAACAAAAATCAGCCCCAGCATTTT.

This clone was found once. V and J are TRBV7-8 and TRBJ2-7; the D is unclear. The CDR3 loop spans 17 amino acids. The V and J ends lost 1 base and 2 bases respectively, with 18 bases between them. Per germline, CDR1 SGHVS and CDR2 FQNEAQ. This chain's CDR3 is CASSLVTRRQLAYEQYF. The CDR3 nucleotides read TGTGCCAGCAGCTTAGTGACGCGGCGCCAACTGGCCTACGAGCAGTACTTC.

This clone was seen a few times. This chain uses TRBV9 with TRBJ1-1, with D uncertain. Trimming took off 2 bases at V and 1 base at J, with 6 bases between the two ends. CDR1 SGDLS and CDR2 YYNGEE come from the germline V gene. This CDR3 has 13 residues. The CDR3 loop reads CASSVAPNTEAFF. As DNA, the CDR3 is TGTGCCAGCAGCGTGGCCCCGAACACTGAAGCTTTCTTT.

The V call is TRBV5-1, the J call TRBJ2-7; TRBD1 aligns across 9 bases. Germline V gene data show CDR1 as SGHRS and CDR2 as YFSETQ. The V segment lost 0 bases and the J segment 3 bases; nucleotides outside the gene matches: 10. CDR3 length equals 17 residues. CDR3 residues: CASSLDKSGTGLYEQYF. The CDR3 DNA follows: TGCGCCAGCAGCTTGGACAAATCCGGGACAGGGCTCTACGAGCAGTACTTC.

This clone showed up just once. The J gene is TRBJ2-5, the V gene TRBV5-1; a weak D match, TRBD2 (6 bases). Germline V gene sequence: CDR1 SGHRS, CDR2 YFSETQ. CDR3 length: 14 residues. V was clipped by 0 bases and J by 7 bases, with 13 bases between them. In DNA form, the CDR3 reads TGCGCCAGCAGCTTGGATGCAGTCGGGGGGACCCAGTACTTC. It yields the protein CASSLDAVGGTQYF.

This clone was recorded only once. The chain is built from TRBV5-1 and TRBJ2-3, with D maybe TRBD2 (6 bases). The CDR3 is made up of 14 amino acids. Trimming removed 7 bases from V and 2 bases from J, with 14 bases in between. The germline gives CDR1 SGHRS, CDR2 YFSETQ. CDR3 amino acids: CASGPGLVTDTQYF. The CDR3 region has the DNA TGCGCCAGCGGGCCGGGACTTGTCACAGATACGCAGTATTTT.

This clone has only one observation. The V gene is TRBV2, the J gene TRBJ2-2; D might be TRBD1 (6 bases). The V end lost 7 bases, the J end lost 0 bases, and 9 bases lay between the germline ends. Germline values: CDR1 SNHLY, CDR2 FYNNEI. The CDR3 consists of 14 residues. Here the CDR3 reads CASTGTPNTGELFF. As DNA, the CDR3 is TGTGCCAGCACCGGGACACCGAACACCGGGGAGCTGTTTTTT.

The chain joins TRBV7-9 to TRBJ2-5; possibly TRBD1 for D (6 bases). The germline V gene has CDR1 SEHNR and CDR2 FQNEAQ (reference sequence). V was pared by 2 bases and J by 10 bases, with 11 bases between. This CDR3 has 12 residues. The CDR3 loop reads CASSLSGGSQYF. The CDR3 region has the DNA TGTGCCAGCAGCTTATCTGGGGGCAGCCAGTACTTC. Based on the CDR3 plus reference TRBV7-9 and TRBJ2-5, the full variable domain is DTGVSQNPRHKITKRGQNVTFRCDPISEHNRLYWYRQTLGQGPEFLTYFQNEAQLEKSRLLSDRFSAERPKGSFSTLEIQRTEQGDSAMYLCASSLSGGSQYFGPGTRLLVL.

The chain uses TRBV7-8 and TRBJ2-7; TRBD2 might be the D (5 bases). Trimming removed 5 bases at V and 4 bases at J, with 30 bases between. Germline V lookup: CDR1 SGHVS, CDR2 FQNEAQ. The CDR3 runs to 19 residues. The CDR3 coding sequence is TGTGCCAGCAGCCCCCGCCGTCTAGCAATAAAACGAGTACGGTACGAGCAGTACTTC. Translation gives CASSPRRLAIKRVRYEQYF.

The J gene is TRBJ2-7, the V gene TRBV18, with 8 bases fitting TRBD2. V shed 4 bases, J shed 3 bases, and the junction held 11 bases outside the gene matches. This CDR3 comprises 16 residues. The V gene's germline CDR1 is KGHSH and CDR2 LQKENI. CDR3 DNA sequence: TGTGCCAGCTCACAAAGTCCGGGACTAGAAATCTACGAGCAGTACTTC. The encoded protein is CASSQSPGLEIYEQYF.

The rearrangement uses TRBV2 and TRBJ2-3, with 10 bases lining up with TRBD2. Germline CDR1 reads SNHLY; CDR2 reads FYNNEI. V lost 6 bases, J lost 3 bases, and 6 bases stayed unmatched. This CDR3 spans 15 amino acids. The chain's CDR3 is CASRPGTSVTDTQYF. CDR3 bases: TGTGCCAGCAGACCCGGGACTAGCGTTACAGATACGCAGTATTTT. The variable domain in full, completed from reference TRBV2 and TRBJ2-3, reads EPEVTQTPSHQVTQMGQEVILRCVPISNHLYFYWYRQILGQKVEFLVSFYNNEISEKSEIFDDQFSVERPDGSNFTLKIRSTKLEDSAMYFCASRPGTSVTDTQYFGPGTRLTVL.

Comment on this clone: One end of the junction does not line up with germline, which may come from a read error. The J gene is TRBJ1-2, the V gene TRBV6-1; D is perhaps TRBD1 (6 bases). CDR1 MNHNS and CDR2 SASEGT come from the germline V gene. This CDR3 comprises 16 residues. The CDR3 protein is CAISEGGIWLSKGYTF. DNA of the CDR3: TGTGCCATCAGTGAGGGGGGGATTTGGCTCTCAAAAGGCTACACCTTC.

The chain has TRBV9 and TRBJ1-1; D is perhaps TRBD1 (5 bases). This CDR3 comprises 17 residues. Germline V gene lookup returns CDR1 SGDLS and CDR2 YYNGEE. Trimming cost V 0 bases and J 3 bases, with 18 bases left between them. The CDR3 here is CASSVGGTGDLYTEAFF. The CDR3 coding sequence is TGTGCCAGCAGCGTAGGTGGTACGGGGGATTTATACACTGAAGCTTTCTTT.

The chain has TRBV28 and TRBJ2-3, with D unclear. This CDR3 spans 11 amino acids. V was trimmed by 8 bases and J by 4 bases, leaving 7 bases between them. CDR1 and CDR2 from the germline V gene are MDHEN and SYDVKM. CDR3 loop: CASQVADTQYF. CDR3 sequence (DNA): TGTGCCAGCCAAGTAGCAGATACGCAGTATTTT.

The genes are TRBV9 and TRBJ1-5, with D uncertain. The CDR3 spans 15 residues. Per the germline V gene, CDR1 is SGDLS and CDR2 is YYNGEE. Trimming shortened V by 4 bases and J by 1 base, and 12 bases separated the two germline ends. CDR3 amino acids: CASSPRGGSNQPQHF. CDR3 coding DNA: TGTGCCAGCAGCCCCCGGGGAGGAAGCAATCAGCCCCAGCATTTT. The whole variable domain, remainder taken from reference TRBV9 and TRBJ1-5, is DSGVTQTPKHLITATGQRVTLRCSPRSGDLSVYWYQQSLDQGLQFLIQYYNGEERAKGNILERFSAQQFPDLHSELNLSSLELGDSALYFCASSPRGGSNQPQHFGDGTRLSIL.